The 30 T cell receptor beta chains in this list originate from one sample, sequenced in a study of prognosis after radiotherapy for stage I lung cancer. Genomic DNA provided the template from which TCR beta CDR3 was amplified by two-round multiplex PCR. The first PCR round targeted every TRBV and TRBJ gene with specific primers. TCRdb fed the multiplex PCR reads into MiXCR, producing one record per CDR3 protein. Of over 20,000 distinct CDR3 sequences detected, about 40% appear once; the ten largest clones hold approximately 54%. Sequenced material: PBMCs, taken before or after stereotactic body radiation therapy (not recorded which). The origin of the receptors is a donor over 45 with non-small cell lung cancer.

This clonotype was recorded many times. The rearrangement links TRBV7-6 to TRBJ1-1, with no clear D. The CDR3 spans 13 residues. Looked up from germline, CDR1 is SGHVS and CDR2 is FNYEAQ. V shed 5 bases and J shed 11 bases, with 18 bases lying between them. DNA for the CDR3: TGTGCCAGCAGCCCCAATCCCGGGATGAGGGCTTTCTTT. This sequence encodes CASSPNPGMRAFF.

This clonotype was seen repeatedly, ten times or more. The rearrangement links TRBV4-3 to TRBJ1-3; 7 bases fit TRBD1. Losses at the gene ends were 0 bases for V and 2 bases for J; bases not matched to a gene: 7. The CDR3 has 17 amino acids. CDR1 and CDR2 (germline): LGHNA, YSLEER. The CDR3 spells CASSQDSRGGAGNTIYF. In DNA, the CDR3 is TGCGCCAGCAGCCAAGATAGTCGAGGGGGCGCTGGAAACACCATATATTTT.

A single count supports this clonotype. A far larger clone lies a single base away; this is likely a read error. The V gene is TRBV7-2, the J gene TRBJ2-1, with 8 bases lining up with TRBD2. The DNA end favors TRBJ2-5, so the J call may be wrong. Germline V lookup: CDR1 SGHTA, CDR2 FQGNSA. CDR3 length: 14 amino acids. In nucleotides, the CDR3 is TGTGCCAGCACAATCCGACTAGCGCAAGAGACCCAGTACTTC. Amino acids: CASTIRLAQETQYF.

Many counts were recorded for this clonotype. The chain links TRBV7-2 to TRBJ1-5; possibly TRBD1 for D (5 bases). Trimming cost V 1 base and J 3 bases, with 10 bases left between them. The germline V gene has CDR1 SGHTA and CDR2 FQGNSA. The CDR3 consists of 15 residues. The CDR3 is CASSLEAGLNQPQHF. The CDR3 region has the DNA TGTGCCAGCAGCTTAGAGGCGGGGCTCAATCAGCCCCAGCATTTT.

This clonotype has at least ten counts. V and J are TRBV5-1 and TRBJ2-5, with 8 bases fitting TRBD1. In germline, CDR1 is SGHRS, CDR2 YFSETQ. The CDR3 extends over 13 amino acids. With 3 bases clipped from V and 4 bases from J, the junction kept 2 bases outside the gene matches. The CDR3 sequence is CASSSQGGETQYF. CDR3 sequence (DNA): TGCGCCAGCAGCTCACAGGGGGGAGAGACCCAGTACTTC.

This clonotype occurred once. A much larger clone lies a single base off, so this may be a read error. The chain links TRBV2 to TRBJ1-4; possible D gene TRBD1, 6 bases. The CDR3 contains 14 residues. The V gene's germline CDR1 is SNHLY and CDR2 FYNNEI. Trimming took off 5 bases at V and 6 bases at J, with 13 bases between the two ends. The CDR3 DNA is TGTGCCAGCAGTCTCGACAGGTTGTATGAAAAACTGTTTTTT. Its protein is CASSLDRLYEKLFF.

The table lists this clonotype with many counts. The chain has TRBV12-3 or TRBV12-4 and TRBJ2-7; tentatively, D is TRBD1 (6 bases). CDR3 length: 16 amino acids. With 4 bases removed from V and 0 bases from J, the gap between germline ends came to 16 bases. In DNA, the CDR3 is TGTGCCAGCAGTTCCGGACAGCCCAGGAGCTCCTACGAGCAGTACTTC. Translation gives CASSSGQPRSSYEQYF.

This clonotype was seen many times. V and J are TRBV20-1 and TRBJ2-7; 8 bases match TRBD2. The CDR3 loop spans 14 amino acids. Germline assignment: CDR1 DFQATT and CDR2 SNEGSKA (reference sequence). Trimming took 5 bases from V and 4 from J; bases not matched to a gene: 10. The CDR3 protein is CSACRAGARYEQYF. As DNA, the CDR3 is TGCAGTGCTTGTCGAGCGGGGGCCCGGTACGAGCAGTACTTC.

This clonotype was seen many times. V and J are TRBV27 and TRBJ2-6, with TRBD2 as a possible D gene (6 bases). Germline assignment: CDR1 MNHEY and CDR2 SMNVEV (reference sequence). This CDR3 is built from 18 residues. Trimming took 4 bases from V and 0 from J, leaving 16 bases between them. DNA for the CDR3: TGTGCCAGCAGTTCGCGACTAGTTTCTTCCTCTGGGGCCAACGTCCTGACTTTC. It translates to CASSSRLVSSSGANVLTF.

This clonotype was picked up many times. The chain recombines TRBV7-6 with TRBJ1-2; D is unresolved. The germline V gene encodes CDR1 SGHVS and CDR2 FNYEAQ. The ends were cut back, 2 bases at V and 0 bases at J, with 1 base in the middle. The length of the CDR3 is 12 residues. CDR3 sequence (DNA): TGTGCCAGCAGCTTAACTAACTATGGCTACACCTTC. Protein: CASSLTNYGYTF. Using reference TRBV7-6 and TRBJ1-2 for the parts outside the CDR3, the full variable domain is GAGVSQSPRYKVTKRGQDVALRCDPISGHVSLYWYRQALGQGPEFLTYFNYEAQQDKSGLPNDRFSAERPEGSISTLTIQRTEQRDSAMYRCASSLTNYGYTFGSGTRLTVV.

This chain uses TRBV9 with TRBJ2-7; unclear D gene. Looked up from germline, CDR1 is SGDLS and CDR2 is YYNGEE. The V end lost 4 bases, the J end lost 0 bases, and 14 bases lay between the germline ends. The length of the CDR3 is 15 residues. Here the CDR3 reads CASSLWVGSSYEQYF. CDR3 bases: TGTGCCAGCAGCTTATGGGTAGGAAGCTCCTACGAGCAGTACTTC.

This clonotype was picked up many times. The rearrangement links TRBV20-1 to TRBJ1-1, with D unclear. CDR1 and CDR2 (germline): DFQATT, SNEGSKA (reference sequence). The germline V and J ends were trimmed by 3 bases and 3 bases, with 20 bases remaining between them. The CDR3 extends over 16 amino acids. CDR3 region: CSARSFGVRIDTEAFF. The CDR3 region has the DNA TGCAGTGCTAGGTCCTTTGGGGTGAGGATAGACACTGAAGCTTTCTTT.

This clonotype has a count of ten or more. The CDR3 DNA reads as TGTGCCAGCAGTTACTCCACAGGGGGCCCAACTGAAGCTTTCTTT. This sequence encodes CASSYSTGGPTEAFF. The rearrangement uses TRBV6-2 or TRBV6-3 and TRBJ1-1; 9 bases are a match to TRBD1. Looked up from germline, CDR1 is MNHEY and CDR2 is SVGEGT. V lost 0 bases to trimming and J lost 5 bases; unmatched junction nucleotides: 4. The CDR3 contains 15 residues.

The chain has TRBV7-9 and TRBJ2-3; 7 bases are a match to TRBD2. V lost 4 bases to trimming and J lost 5 bases; unmatched junction nucleotides: 15. This CDR3 has 17 amino acids. CDR1 is SEHNR, CDR2 FQNEAQ, per germline (reference sequence). In nucleotides, the CDR3 is TGTGCCAGCAGCTCCCTTGAAGAGGGAGGGAAAAAAGATACGCAGTATTTT. Translating it yields CASSSLEEGGKKDTQYF.

Turning to this clonotype: Just one base apart from a much larger clone, this may be a read error. V usage is TRBV19 and J usage is TRBJ2-5, with D possibly TRBD2 on 6 matching bases. Germline V lookup: CDR1 LNHDA, CDR2 SQIVND (reference sequence). The CDR3 sequence is 16 residues long. Trimming cost V 2 bases and J 4 bases, with 17 bases left between them. The CDR3 protein is CASSISGRPIRETQYF. DNA for the CDR3: TGTGCCAGTAGTATATCTGGGAGGCCTATTCGAGAGACCCAGTACTTC.

Many counts were recorded for this clonotype. The V gene is TRBV6-2 or TRBV6-3, the J gene TRBJ2-7; TRBD1 matches at 8 bases. The CDR3 covers 17 residues. Looked up from germline, CDR1 is MNHEY and CDR2 is SVGEGT. V shed 5 bases, J shed 3 bases, and the junction held 15 bases outside the gene matches. In DNA form, the CDR3 reads TGTGCCAGCAGTGAGCGGCGAGGACAGGGCTATATCTACGAGCAGTACTTC. It translates to CASSERRGQGYIYEQYF.

J is TRBJ2-2 and V is TRBV19, with TRBD2 matching over 9 bases. Germline assignment: CDR1 LNHDA and CDR2 SQIVND (reference sequence). This CDR3 spans 16 amino acids. The V gene end was trimmed by 3 bases and the J gene end by 6 bases; junction bases not matched to a gene: 8. The CDR3 nucleotides are TGTGCCAGTAGTATCGGGGGCGGGAGGGCCCCCGGGGAGCTGTTTTTT. Amino acid sequence: CASSIGGGRAPGELFF.

This clonotype came up once. J is TRBJ1-1 and V is TRBV6-1; D is unresolved. CDR3 length: 14 amino acids. Trimming shortened V by 6 bases and J by 1 base, and 12 bases separated the two germline ends. Germline V gives CDR1 MNHNS, CDR2 SASEGT. The CDR3 DNA follows: TGTGCCAGCAGACCGTCTGGGAGGAACACTGAAGCTTTCTTT. This encodes CASRPSGRNTEAFF.

In this sample, this clonotype turned up a few times. With a much larger clone just one base away, this may be a read error. This sequence joins TRBV2 and TRBJ2-5; the D is unclear. CDR1 is SNHLY and CDR2 is FYNNEI in the germline V gene. This CDR3 has 13 amino acids. The CDR3 sequence: CASRDDIPETKYF. The CDR3 nucleotides are TGTGCCAGCAGAGATGACATTCCGGAGACCAAGTACTTC.

The table lists this clonotype with many counts. The V and J genes are TRBV27 and TRBJ2-7; perhaps TRBD2 as D (7 bases). The CDR3 covers 15 residues. Germline V lookup: CDR1 MNHEY, CDR2 SMNVEV (reference sequence). V lost 5 bases to trimming and J lost 9 bases, with 23 bases between them. In nucleotides, the CDR3 is TGTGCCAGCAGTCCACGGGGACATCCCCCGGGGGGGCAGTACTTC. It is translated as CASSPRGHPPGGQYF.

In regard to this clonotype: A much bigger clone sits one base away, suggesting this may be a read error. The rearrangement joins TRBV11-2 to TRBJ2-7, with D perhaps TRBD1 (6 bases). Germline CDR1 is SGHAT and CDR2 is FQNNGV. This CDR3 contains 13 residues. For the CDR3, the DNA is TGTGCCAGCAGCGACCAGGGGTTCTACGGGCAGTACTTC. This gives the protein CASSDQGFYGQYF.

This clonotype was detected ten times or more. The gene calls are TRBV27 and TRBJ2-2; no reliable D call. CDR1 is MNHEY and CDR2 is SMNVEV in the germline V gene (reference sequence). The V gene lost 4 bases and the J gene lost 4 bases, with 13 bases spanning the gap. This CDR3 spans 15 amino acids. The CDR3 region has the DNA TGTGCCAGCAGTTCGGACCTATGGGGCACCGGGGAGCTGTTTTTT. It specifies CASSSDLWGTGELFF.

This clonotype was observed at least ten times. This chain uses TRBV28 with TRBJ2-7; TRBD1 agrees at 7 bases. CDR1 and CDR2 from the germline V gene are MDHEN and SYDVKM. V lost 4 bases, J lost 7 bases, and 10 bases stayed unmatched. CDR3 length: 14 amino acids. The CDR3 reads CASSSSDRVGEQYF. CDR3 coding DNA: TGTGCCAGCAGTTCCTCCGACAGGGTCGGGGAGCAGTACTTC. The full variable domain, its missing parts supplied by reference TRBV28 and TRBJ2-7, is DVKVTQSSRYLVKRTGEKVFLECVQDMDHENMFWYRQDPGLGLRLIYFSYDVKMKEKGDIPEGYSVSREKKERFSLILESASTNQTSMYLCASSSSDRVGEQYFGPGTRLTVT.

This clonotype was found many times. A much larger clone lies one base from this, so it may be a read error. The V gene is TRBV2, the J gene TRBJ2-7; D may correspond to TRBD1 or TRBD2 (5 bases each). The CDR3 is 14 amino acids. CDR1 is SNHLY, CDR2 FYNNEI, per germline. The DNA for the CDR3 is TGTGCCAGTCGAGGGGATAGCGTCTCCTACGAGCAGCACTTC. It yields the protein CASRGDSVSYEQHF.

Notes on this clonotype: A read error likely explains this, since a far larger clone differs by one base. J is TRBJ2-3 and V is TRBV6-1; perhaps TRBD1 as D (5 bases). CDR3 length: 15 amino acids. The germline V gene encodes CDR1 MNHNS and CDR2 SASEGT. Between the trimmed V and J ends, which lost 1 base and 7 bases, there was a span of 15 bases. The CDR3 is CASSEGGPAGYTQYF. The CDR3 nucleotides read TGTGCCAGCAGTGAAGGGGGCCCCGCAGGGTATACGCAGTATTTT.

The chain recombines TRBV10-1 with TRBJ2-1; 7 bases align to TRBD2. J was trimmed by 10 bases and V by 3 bases; bases with no gene match: 9. Germline V gives CDR1 WNHNN, CDR2 SYGVQD (reference sequence). This CDR3 is 14 amino acids long. The CDR3 sequence: CASSDPWAGVEQFF. The CDR3 nucleotides are TGCGCCAGCAGTGACCCCTGGGCGGGAGTGGAGCAGTTCTTC.

This clonotype was counted once. The chain employs TRBV6-1 and TRBJ2-7; 13 bases match TRBD2. The CDR3 length is 13 residues. V shed 7 bases and J 11 bases; nucleotides not matched to a gene: 8. In germline, CDR1 is MNHNS, CDR2 SASEGT. The CDR3 loop reads CASTYGLAGEKYF. The DNA for the CDR3 is TGTGCCAGCACCTACGGACTAGCGGGAGAAAAGTACTTC.

The rearrangement links TRBV18 to TRBJ2-2; D remains ambiguous. Germline CDR1 reads KGHSH; CDR2 reads LQKENI. V lost 8 bases to trimming and J lost 7 bases, with 14 bases between them. This CDR3 comprises 13 residues. The CDR3 sequence: CASHATTGGELFF. In DNA, the CDR3 is TGTGCCAGCCACGCGACGACCGGCGGGGAGCTGTTTTTT.

This clonotype was seen many times. The genes are TRBV5-6 and TRBJ2-7, with 8 bases lining up with TRBD2. The germline V gene has CDR1 SGHDT and CDR2 YYEEEE. The CDR3 extends over 15 amino acids. Losses at the gene ends were 0 bases for V and 5 bases for J; bases not matched to a gene: 7. The CDR3 DNA sequence: TGTGCCAGCAGCTTGGGGGGACTAGTGTCGAACGAGCAGTACTTC. It is translated as CASSLGGLVSNEQYF.

The chain carries TRBV15 and TRBJ2-1; 10 nucleotides agree with TRBD1. There are 16 residues in the CDR3. The germline gives CDR1 LNHNV, CDR2 YYDKDF (reference sequence). V lost 8 bases to trimming and J lost 1 base; unmatched junction nucleotides: 8. Here the CDR3 reads CATDSRDRGSYNEQFF. The CDR3 DNA sequence: TGTGCCACCGATTCCCGGGACAGGGGTTCCTACAATGAGCAGTTCTTC.